Detailed here is one T cell receptor beta chain. The source of the sample is a study of blood T cell repertoires in COVID-19. Measured with immunoSEQ multiplex PCR; TCRdb has only the in-frame clones, and not every one. The sample carries about 160,000 clones, 86% recorded once. The length of the CDR3 is 17 residues. CDR1 LGHDT and CDR2 YNNKEL come from the germline V gene (reference sequence). Trimming removed 4 bases from V and 5 bases from J; junction bases left unmatched: 14. This receptor was taken from a woman in her seventies with acute or convalescent COVID-19. The sample consisted of peripheral blood. The rearrangement links TRBV3-1 (or the pseudogene TRBV3-2) to TRBJ2-1, with TRBD2 identical over 7 bases. The DNA of the CDR3 is TGTGCCAGCAGCCCTCCCCCCTCAAGCGGGGAGGACAATGAGCAGTTCTTC. Protein product: CASSPPPSSGEDNEQFF.